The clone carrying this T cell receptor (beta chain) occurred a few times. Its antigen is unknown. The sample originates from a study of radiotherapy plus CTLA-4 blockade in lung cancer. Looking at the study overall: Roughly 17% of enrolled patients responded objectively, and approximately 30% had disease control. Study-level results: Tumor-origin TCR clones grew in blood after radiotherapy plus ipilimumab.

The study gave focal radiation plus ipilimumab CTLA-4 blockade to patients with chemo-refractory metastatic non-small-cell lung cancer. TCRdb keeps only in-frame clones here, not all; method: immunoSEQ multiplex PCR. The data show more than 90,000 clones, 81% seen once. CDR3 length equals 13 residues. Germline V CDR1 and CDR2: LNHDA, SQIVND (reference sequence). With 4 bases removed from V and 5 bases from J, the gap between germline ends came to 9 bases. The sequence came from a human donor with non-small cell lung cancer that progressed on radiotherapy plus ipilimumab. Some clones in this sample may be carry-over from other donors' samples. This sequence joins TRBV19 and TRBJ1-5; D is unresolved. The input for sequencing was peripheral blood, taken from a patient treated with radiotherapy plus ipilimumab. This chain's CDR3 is CASSTRVYQPQHF. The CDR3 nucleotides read TGTGCCAGTAGTACCAGAGTCTATCAGCCCCAGCATTTT.